A selection of T cell receptor beta chains follows, all from one sample in a study of beta chain features in type 1 diabetes. Assay used: immunoSEQ multiplex PCR; TCRdb lists only in-frame clones, some missing. The sample gives roughly 400,000 clones, approximately 15% of which show up once; 0.035% to 0.04% is in the top ten. Sequencing was performed on naive CD4+ T cells from blood. The receptors shown here come from a man aged 25-45 years in good health. CDR3s include the opening cysteine and the closing phenylalanine or tryptophan. The D gene is left open where the match is weak. Size values are once, few and many counts, or a class for expanded clones, and some rows have none.

V,size,J,D,DNA,CDR3
TRBV2,NA,TRBJ1-2,TRBD1,TGTGCCAGCGGGACAGGGTCCCTCTATGGCTACACCTTC,CASGTGSLYGYTF
TRBV9,NA,TRBJ2-2,NA,TGTGCCAGCAGAGGTAGCGGCAATACCGGGGAGCTGTTTTTT,CASRGSGNTGELFF
TRBV5-4,few,TRBJ2-4,NA,TGTGCCAGCAGCGGTCCCGGGGGAGACATTCAGTACTTC,CASSGPGGDIQYF
TRBV5-4,few,TRBJ1-2,NA,TGTGCCAGCAGCATCCCAGGGAATGGCTACACCTTC,CASSIPGNGYTF
TRBV9,NA,TRBJ2-1,TRBD2,TGTGCCAGCAGCGTCGGCGGGAGGAGGTCCAATGAGCAGTTCTTC,CASSVGGRRSNEQFF
TRBV9,NA,TRBJ2-5,NA,TGTGCCAGCAGCGTAGGTCAGGAAGAGACCCAGTACTTC,CASSVGQEETQYF
TRBV30,many,TRBJ2-2,NA,TGTGCCATTGACACCGGGGAGCTGTTTTTT,CAIDTGELFF
TRBV7-9,NA,TRBJ1-1,TRBD1,TGTGCCAGCAGCTTACTTCAGGGGGCGAGTGAAGCTTTCTTT,CASSLLQGASEAFF
TRBV5-1,few,TRBJ1-2,NA,TGCGCCAGCAGCTTGGACAGTAAATATGGCTACACCTTC,CASSLDSKYGYTF
TRBV6-6,few,TRBJ2-6,NA,TGTGCCAGCAGTTACTTCTCGGCAGGGGCCAACGTCCTGACTTTC,CASSYFSAGANVLTF
TRBV6-5,few,TRBJ2-4,NA,TGTGCCAGCAGTGAAATAGACAAGGGGGACATTCAGTACTTC,CASSEIDKGDIQYF
TRBV10-3,NA,TRBJ2-1,TRBD1,TGTGCCATCAGCTTGGACAGGAACGATGAGCAGTTCTTC,CAISLDRNDEQFF
TRBV4-2,NA,TRBJ1-1,TRBD1,TGTGCCAGCAGCCAAGAGAGGGGGCTAGGCACTGAAGCTTTCTTT,CASSQERGLGTEAFF
TRBV2,NA,TRBJ1-1,NA,TGTGCCAGCAGTGAAGATTTACCCGTCACTGAAGCTTTCTTT,CASSEDLPVTEAFF
TRBV6-1,NA,TRBJ1-4,NA,TGTGCCAGCAGGATTAATGAAAAACTGTTTTTT,CASRINEKLFF
TRBV4-3,few,TRBJ2-1,TRBD2,TGCGCCAGCAGCCAAGCGGCTAGCGGGAGTGAAGTTGCCTACAATGAGCAGTTCTTC,CASSQAASGSEVAYNEQFF
TRBV2,NA,TRBJ1-1,NA,TGTGCCAGCACCCTGAAGGACGGGAACACTGAAGCTTTCTTT,CASTLKDGNTEAFF
TRBV9,few,TRBJ2-6,NA,TGTGCCAGCGGTCCGATGTGGGACTCTGGGGCCAACGTCCTGACTTTC,CASGPMWDSGANVLTF
TRBV7-2,NA,TRBJ1-2,NA,TGTGCCAGCAGCTTATTCGGGCGAGGCTACACCTTC,CASSLFGRGYTF
TRBV7-2,NA,TRBJ1-2,TRBD1,TGTGCCAGCAGCTCCGACAGGGACTATGGCTACACCTTC,CASSSDRDYGYTF
TRBV7-9,few,TRBJ2-5,TRBD2,TGTGCCAGCAGTCGGACTAGCGGGCACGTACAAGAGACCCAGTACTTC,CASSRTSGHVQETQYF
TRBV5-4,NA,TRBJ1-2,NA,TGTGCCAGCAGCACGGACACGGACAAGGGCTACACCTTC,CASSTDTDKGYTF
TRBV4-1,NA,TRBJ1-4,NA,TGCGCCAGCAGCTACGGGAGAACTAATGAAAAACTGTTTTTT,CASSYGRTNEKLFF
TRBV30,few,TRBJ1-2,TRBD1,TGTGCCTGGATGGGACAGGGGCTCTATGGCTACACCTTC,CAWMGQGLYGYTF
TRBV25-1,few,TRBJ2-2,NA,TGTGCCAGCTCTCTAAGGGACACCGGGGAGCTGTTTTTT,CASSLRDTGELFF
TRBV7-3,NA,TRBJ2-1,NA,TGTGCCAGCAGTTTGACTGGCCCACACGATGAGCAGTTCTTC,CASSLTGPHDEQFF
TRBV4-3,NA,TRBJ2-3,NA,TGCGCCAGCAGCCAAGAAGTGGCCCAAGATACGCAGTATTTT,CASSQEVAQDTQYF
TRBV9,NA,TRBJ2-3,NA,TGTGCCAGCAGCGTAGCGCCTTCAGATACGCAGTATTTT,CASSVAPSDTQYF
TRBV29-1,few,TRBJ2-7,NA,TGCAGCGTTGGCACAGGGTACCCCTACGAGCAGTACTTC,CSVGTGYPYEQYF
TRBV5-4,few,TRBJ2-5,NA,TGTGCCAGCAGCTTGGAGACAGGTCCTAGGGGATGGGGCCAGTACTTC,CASSLETGPRGWGQYF
TRBV5-1,NA,TRBJ2-3,NA,TGCGCCAGCAGCGGCGAAGATACGCAGTATTTT,CASSGEDTQYF
TRBV4-1,NA,TRBJ1-1,NA,TGCGCCAGCAGCCAAGAATGGCAGGGACTGATGAACACTGAAGCTTTCTTT,CASSQEWQGLMNTEAFF
TRBV29-1,NA,TRBJ2-5,NA,TGCAGCGCCATAAGCGGGCCAGAGACCCAGTACTTC,CSAISGPETQYF
TRBV5-1,few,TRBJ2-1,NA,TGCGCCAGCAGCAACGGACTACAGGGGTACAATGAGCAGTTCTTC,CASSNGLQGYNEQFF
TRBV29-1,NA,TRBJ1-5,NA,TGCAGCGTTCTGTTCGGTATCGGGACGGTAGAGGATCAGCCCCAGCATTTT,CSVLFGIGTVEDQPQHF
TRBV30,few,TRBJ1-1,NA,TGTGCCTGGAGTTTTAGGGCCTTAAGAGTGAACACTGAAGCTTTCTTT,CAWSFRALRVNTEAFF
TRBV9,NA,TRBJ2-1,NA,TGTGCCAGCAGCGTAGGTGGTTCCTACAATGAGCAGTTCTTC,CASSVGGSYNEQFF
TRBV29-1,few,TRBJ2-2,NA,TGCAGCGTTGATGGTCAGTACACCGGGGAGCTGTTTTTT,CSVDGQYTGELFF
TRBV7-2,NA,TRBJ2-7,TRBD1,TGTGCCAGCAGCTCTGACAGGGTTTGGGACGAGCAGTACTTC,CASSSDRVWDEQYF
TRBV14,NA,TRBJ1-3,TRBD1,TGTGCCAGCAGACCGACAGGGGAAGGAAACACCATATATTTT,CASRPTGEGNTIYF
TRBV10-3,many,TRBJ2-1,TRBD2,TGTGCCATCGCTGGCGGGGGGGCCAATGAGCAGTTCTTC,CAIAGGGANEQFF
TRBV2,many,TRBJ2-5,TRBD1,TGTGCCAGCAGTGGCAGGGGGCAGGAGACCCAGTACTTC,CASSGRGQETQYF
TRBV9,NA,TRBJ1-2,NA,TGTGCCAGCAGCGTAGCCGGGGGGCGTCCCACACACACTAACTATGGCTACACCTTC,CASSVAGGRPTHTNYGYTF
TRBV5-1,NA,TRBJ1-1,NA,TGCGCCAGCAGCCTAGGGACAATGAACACTGAAGCTTTCTTT,CASSLGTMNTEAFF
TRBV6-1,few,TRBJ2-4,TRBD2,TGTGCCAGCAGTGAGCTAGCGGGGAAAATAGCCAAAAACATTCAGTACTTC,CASSELAGKIAKNIQYF
TRBV7-9,few,TRBJ2-5,NA,TGTGCCAGCAGCCCCAGCCCCAAGGGCCGAGAGACCCAGTACTTC,CASSPSPKGRETQYF
TRBV10-3,few,TRBJ2-5,TRBD2,TGTGCCATCAGCCCTAGCCAGGGACTAGGCCAAGAGACCCAGTACTTC,CAISPSQGLGQETQYF
TRBV29-1,few,TRBJ2-1,NA,TGCAGCGTTTTGTCGAAGGACTGGACTGGTCGGGAGCAGTTCTTC,CSVLSKDWTGREQFF
TRBV5-4,few,TRBJ2-3,NA,TGTGCCAGCAGCTTGGGGCCGGTCACAGATACGCAGTATTTT,CASSLGPVTDTQYF
TRBV29-1,many,TRBJ2-5,TRBD2,TGCAGCGTTGAAGATCCCGGGGGGCAAGAGACCCAGTACTTC,CSVEDPGGQETQYF
TRBV6-1,NA,TRBJ2-3,NA,TGTGCCAGCAGTGAAAGATGGGGGAGTCGGACAGATACGCAGTATTTT,CASSERWGSRTDTQYF
TRBV9,NA,TRBJ1-2,TRBD1,TGTGCCAGCAGCGGGGGACAGCCCTATGGCTACACCTTC,CASSGGQPYGYTF